A single sample gave rise to the 30 T cell receptor beta chains below, sequenced in a study of long-term antiretroviral therapy in people with HIV. With survey level as its setting, the immunoSEQ assay was v3.0. Sequencing was performed with immunoSEQ multiplex PCR; in TCRdb, only in-frame clones are kept and a portion is missing. The sample contains 20,000 to 25,000 clones, over 70% of which appear only once. The source was unsorted PBMCs, collected 1.2 years after starting antiretroviral therapy. The origin of the receptors is a middle-aged woman with HIV.

The chain joins TRBV7-2 to TRBJ2-5; the D is unclear. V was cut by 1 base and J by 5 bases, with 11 bases left in between. The CDR3 is made up of 14 amino acids. Germline assignment: CDR1 SGHTA and CDR2 FQGNSA. The CDR3 loop is CASSLESWAETQYF. Here the CDR3 DNA reads TGTGCCAGCAGCTTAGAGAGCTGGGCGGAGACCCAGTACTTC.

V gene TRBV19 combines with J gene TRBJ2-2, with D perhaps matching TRBD1 (6 bases). The CDR3 is made up of 14 amino acids. Trimming removed 6 bases from V and 4 bases from J, with 12 bases in between. The germline gives CDR1 LNHDA, CDR2 SQIVND (reference sequence). CDR3 coding DNA: TGTGCCAGTAGCGAGGGGACACGCACCGGGGAGCTGTTTTTT. Amino acid sequence: CASSEGTRTGELFF. The full variable domain, completed using reference TRBV19 and TRBJ2-2, is DGGITQSPKYLFRKEGQNVTLSCEQNLNHDAMYWYRQDPGQGLRLIYYSQIVNDFQKGDIAEGYSVSREKKESFPLTVTSAQKNPTAFYLCASSEGTRTGELFFGEGSRLTVL.

This chain joins TRBV16 and TRBJ1-4; D remains unclear. Germline V gives CDR1 KGHSY, CDR2 FQNENV. The length of the CDR3 is 15 residues. Trimming pared 5 bases from V and 0 bases from J, leaving 10 bases between. As DNA, the CDR3 is TGTGCCAGCAGCTTATACTATGCAACTAATGAAAAACTGTTTTTT. Amino acids: CASSLYYATNEKLFF.

The chain couples TRBV28 to TRBJ2-2, with D hard to call. Between the trimmed V and J ends, which lost 7 bases and 1 base, there was a span of 13 bases. Germline V gene sequence: CDR1 MDHEN, CDR2 SYDVKM. There are 15 residues in the CDR3. In DNA form, the CDR3 reads TGTGCCAGCAATTCGGCAGGTCTGAACACCGGGGAGCTGTTTTTT. This gives the protein CASNSAGLNTGELFF.

V is TRBV6-1 and J is TRBJ2-1; 8 nucleotides match TRBD2. With 2 bases clipped from V and 13 bases from J, the junction kept 7 bases outside the gene matches. The germline CDR1 and CDR2 sequences are MNHNS and SASEGT. CDR3 length: 13 residues. The CDR3: CASSERTSMGQFF. CDR3 nucleotides: TGTGCCAGCAGTGAAAGGACTAGCATGGGTCAGTTCTTC.

The chain links TRBV25-1 to TRBJ1-4; no reliable D call. The CDR3 contains 17 residues. In germline, CDR1 is MGHDK, CDR2 SYGVNS. Trimming removed 5 bases at V and 8 bases at J, with 24 bases between. In DNA form, the CDR3 reads TGTGCCAGCAGTACATCGTTTGTCGGGAGTCTAGGGGAAAAACTGTTTTTT. Protein: CASSTSFVGSLGEKLFF.

The chain uses TRBV30 and TRBJ2-1, with 7 bases that match TRBD1. Trimming at V came to 7 bases and at J to 3 bases, leaving 9 bases not matched to a gene. CDR1 and CDR2 from the germline V gene are GTSNPN and SVGIG (reference sequence). The length of the CDR3 is 14 residues. In DNA, the CDR3 is TGTGCCTCCATGAGGGGACAGAACTACAATGAGCAGTTCTTC. Translated, it gives CASMRGQNYNEQFF.

The chain uses TRBV7-9 and TRBJ2-7, with D possibly being TRBD1 (5 bases). The CDR3 consists of 16 residues. From germline, CDR1 is SEHNR and CDR2 FQNEAQ (reference sequence). Trimming took 1 base from V and 2 from J, leaving 15 bases between them. The CDR3 DNA reads as TGTGCCAGCAGCTTAGAAGGGGCAGGGCCTACCTACGAGCAGTACTTC. It codes for CASSLEGAGPTYEQYF.

The gene calls are TRBV5-6 and TRBJ2-1; perhaps TRBD2 as D (6 bases). The CDR3 loop spans 13 amino acids. V dropped 0 bases and J dropped 10 bases, with 11 bases sitting between them. Germline CDR1 reads SGHDT; CDR2 reads YYEEEE. For the CDR3, the DNA is TGTGCCAGCAGCTTGGACGCGGGGCAGGAGCAGTTCTTC. Protein product: CASSLDAGQEQFF.

The chain recombines TRBV7-8 with TRBJ2-2; tentatively, D is TRBD2 (6 bases). This CDR3 has 13 residues. V shed 0 bases and J shed 8 bases, with 7 bases lying between them. Germline V gives CDR1 SGHVS, CDR2 FQNEAQ. CDR3 in amino acids: CASSLAGRGELFF. The CDR3 coding sequence is TGTGCCAGCAGCTTAGCGGGGAGGGGGGAGCTGTTTTTT.

The chain carries TRBV27 and TRBJ2-7; D is undetermined. Between the trimmed V and J ends, which lost 5 bases and 3 bases, there was a span of 8 bases. Per the germline V gene, CDR1 is MNHEY and CDR2 is SMNVEV (reference sequence). The length of the CDR3 is 12 residues. The CDR3 nucleotides are TGTGCCAGCAGTCAGGACGGCTACGAGCAGTACTTC. It is translated as CASSQDGYEQYF.

This chain connects TRBV9 to TRBJ1-1; unclear D gene. Trimming removed 0 bases at V and 1 base at J, with 10 bases between. Per the germline V gene, CDR1 is SGDLS and CDR2 is YYNGEE. The CDR3 spans 15 residues. The CDR3 DNA is TGTGCCAGCAGCGTAGACCTGGGGAGGAACACTGAAGCTTTCTTT. Amino acid sequence: CASSVDLGRNTEAFF.

The chain is built from TRBV7-6 and TRBJ1-4; D uncertain. Trimming removed 3 bases at V and 5 bases at J, with 19 bases between. The CDR3 contains 17 residues. Germline V CDR1 and CDR2: SGHVS, FNYEAQ. CDR3 region: CASSFPERDSPNEKLFF. CDR3 DNA: TGTGCCAGCAGCTTTCCAGAGAGAGACTCTCCCAATGAAAAACTGTTTTTT. The full variable domain, in which reference TRBV7-6 and TRBJ1-4 provide the parts outside the CDR3, is GAGVSQSPRYKVTKRGQDVALRCDPISGHVSLYWYRQALGQGPEFLTYFNYEAQQDKSGLPNDRFSAERPEGSISTLTIQRTEQRDSAMYRCASSFPERDSPNEKLFFGSGTQLSVL.

This chain connects TRBV27 to TRBJ2-2; no clear D. The CDR3 has 12 residues. CDR1 and CDR2 from the germline V gene are MNHEY and SMNVEV (reference sequence). V lost 6 bases, J lost 4 bases, and 6 bases lay in between. CDR3 sequence reads: CASSVGTGELFF. The CDR3 DNA reads as TGTGCCAGCAGCGTAGGCACCGGGGAGCTGTTTTTT.

This chain connects TRBV6-1 to TRBJ2-3; D unresolved. CDR3 length: 13 residues. Per the germline V gene, CDR1 is MNHNS and CDR2 is SASEGT. Trimming shortened V by 2 bases and J by 9 bases, and 12 bases separated the two germline ends. Here the CDR3 reads CASSELGVSTQYF. The DNA of the CDR3 is TGTGCCAGCAGTGAATTAGGCGTGAGCACGCAGTATTTT.

There are a few counts of this clone. The chain carries TRBV2 and TRBJ2-7; no firm D call. V was trimmed by 5 bases and J by 4 bases, leaving 3 bases between them. The CDR3 is made up of 10 amino acids. Germline loops: CDR1 SNHLY, CDR2 FYNNEI. The chain's CDR3 is CASSLYEQYF. The CDR3 region has the DNA TGTGCCAGCAGTCTGTACGAGCAGTACTTC.

V and J are TRBV5-1 and TRBJ2-5, with D possibly TRBD2 on 5 matching bases. V was shortened by 0 bases and J by 5 bases, with 11 bases between the two germline ends. Germline V gives CDR1 SGHRS, CDR2 YFSETQ. The CDR3 sequence is 14 residues long. The CDR3 here is CASSLVTTGETQYF. CDR3 coding DNA: TGCGCCAGCAGCTTGGTGACCACGGGGGAGACCCAGTACTTC.

This chain connects TRBV28 to TRBJ1-5; no reliable D call. This CDR3 spans 15 amino acids. Germline V CDR1 and CDR2: MDHEN, SYDVKM. Between the trimmed V and J ends, which lost 2 bases and 5 bases, there was a span of 13 bases. The CDR3 protein is CASSLMGTPHQPQHF. CDR3 nucleotide sequence: TGTGCCAGCAGTTTAATGGGCACTCCGCATCAGCCCCAGCATTTT.

The chain joins TRBV6-5 to TRBJ2-3, with D possibly TRBD2 on 6 matching bases. CDR1 and CDR2 from the germline V gene are MNHEY and SVGAGI. V was pared by 5 bases and J by 6 bases, with 18 bases between. The CDR3 has 15 residues. As DNA, the CDR3 is TGTGCCAGCAGTCCCGGGGCAGGGAGGAGGGATACGCAGTATTTT. This encodes CASSPGAGRRDTQYF.

The V call is TRBV6-5, the J call TRBJ2-5; 7 nucleotides match TRBD2. CDR1 and CDR2 from the germline V gene are MNHEY and SVGAGI. V gave up 7 bases and J gave up 9 bases; unmatched junction bases: 14. This CDR3 contains 14 residues. The CDR3 region has the DNA TGTGCCAGCAAGCGGGGTCTCCATAGTCCTTCCCAGTACTTC. Its protein is CASKRGLHSPSQYF.

V is TRBV19 and J is TRBJ2-7; 8 bases fit TRBD2. Germline CDR1 reads LNHDA; CDR2 reads SQIVND (reference sequence). Unmatched junction bases numbered 8, after V lost 5 bases and J lost 2 bases. The CDR3 extends over 15 amino acids. The CDR3 is CASSALAGGPYEQYF. The CDR3 DNA reads TGTGCCAGTAGTGCCTTGGCGGGGGGCCCCTACGAGCAGTACTTC. Variable domain in full (rest from reference TRBV19 and TRBJ2-7): DGGITQSPKYLFRKEGQNVTLSCEQNLNHDAMYWYRQDPGQGLRLIYYSQIVNDFQKGDIAEGYSVSREKKESFPLTVTSAQKNPTAFYLCASSALAGGPYEQYFGPGTRLTVT.

V usage is TRBV13 and J usage is TRBJ2-5; D perhaps matches TRBD2 (5 bases). Trimming stripped 1 base from V and 4 bases from J, with 13 bases between. Germline V gene sequence: CDR1 PRHDT, CDR2 FYEKMQ (reference sequence). The CDR3 consists of 15 residues. The CDR3: CASSLALGIAETQYF. CDR3 bases: TGTGCCAGCAGCTTAGCCCTCGGGATAGCAGAGACCCAGTACTTC.

The genes are TRBV5-6 and TRBJ2-4; D ambiguous. CDR1 SGHDT and CDR2 YYEEEE come from the germline V gene. The length of the CDR3 is 17 residues. Trimming took off 3 bases at V and 0 bases at J, with 16 bases between the two ends. As DNA, the CDR3 is TGTGCCAGCAGCTGGAGTAGGGATGCGTTAGCCAAAAACATTCAGTACTTC. Translated, it gives CASSWSRDALAKNIQYF.

This chain connects TRBV5-5 to TRBJ2-1, with 8 nucleotides matching TRBD2. The germline V gene encodes CDR1 SGHKS and CDR2 YYEKEE (reference sequence). V lost 1 base, J lost 4 bases, and 4 bases stayed unmatched. The CDR3 spans 15 residues. The CDR3 bases are TGTGCCAGCAGCTTGATACTAGCGGATTACAATGAGCAGTTCTTC. Its translation: CASSLILADYNEQFF.

The V and J genes are TRBV28 and TRBJ2-7; D might be TRBD1 (6 bases). Trimming stripped 6 bases from V and 0 bases from J, with 15 bases between. CDR3 length: 15 residues. From germline, CDR1 is MDHEN and CDR2 SYDVKM. For the CDR3, the DNA is TGTGCCAGCAGGGGTACCGGGACACCCTCCTACGAGCAGTACTTC. Translating it yields CASRGTGTPSYEQYF.

The CDR3 bases are TGCGCCAGCAGCCAAGGGACAGGGGATGGCTACACCTTC. It codes for CASSQGTGDGYTF. The gene calls are TRBV4-3 and TRBJ1-2, with 9 bases identical to TRBD1. With 1 base clipped from V and 6 bases from J, the junction kept 0 bases outside the gene matches. Germline CDR1 reads LGHNA; CDR2 reads YSLEER. The CDR3 consists of 13 residues.

The rearrangement joins TRBV11-3 to TRBJ1-1; maybe TRBD1 (5 bases). Deletions cut 5 bases from V and 5 bases from J, with 12 bases between. The germline V gene has CDR1 SGHNT and CDR2 YENEEA. CDR3 length: 13 amino acids. The CDR3 sequence: CASSNWDGTEAFF. In DNA, the CDR3 is TGTGCCAGCAGCAACTGGGACGGGACTGAAGCTTTCTTT. Full variable domain (rest looked up from reference TRBV11-3 and TRBJ1-1): EAGVVQSPRYKIIEKKQPVAFWCNPISGHNTLYWYLQNLGQGPELLIRYENEEAVDDSQLPKDRFSAERLKGVDSTLKIQPAELGDSAVYLCASSNWDGTEAFFGQGTRLTVV.

This clone has only one observation. The chain combines TRBV18 with TRBJ1-4, with D maybe TRBD1 (5 bases). Germline CDR1 and CDR2: KGHSH and LQKENI. The CDR3 loop spans 16 amino acids. V shed 6 bases and J shed 0 bases, with 14 bases lying between them. CDR3: CASSPVAGATNEKLFF. The DNA of the CDR3 is TGTGCCAGCTCGCCCGTCGCGGGGGCAACTAATGAAAAACTGTTTTTT.

The rearrangement links TRBV4-1 to TRBJ1-1; D may be TRBD1 (5 bases). In germline, CDR1 is MGHRA, CDR2 YSYEKL. This CDR3 has 15 residues. The V end was cut by 0 bases, the J end by 1 base, with 9 bases between. The CDR3 coding sequence is TGCGCCAGCAGCCAAGATCGGGGCCGGAACACTGAAGCTTTCTTT. This gives the protein CASSQDRGRNTEAFF.

V usage is TRBV19 and J usage is TRBJ2-6; tentatively, D is TRBD1 or TRBD2 (5 bases each). Trimming pared 7 bases from V and 6 bases from J, leaving 31 bases between. CDR1 is LNHDA, CDR2 SQIVND, per germline (reference sequence). CDR3 length: 20 residues. The chain's CDR3 is CASTYVGGDTRLLVANVLTF. CDR3 DNA: TGTGCCAGTACCTACGTTGGGGGAGATACACGACTTCTTGTGGCCAACGTCCTGACTTTC.